Following are 31 T cell receptor beta chains from one sample sequenced in a study of CD8+CD57+ T cells in acquired aplastic anemia. Genomic DNA constituted the template upon which TCR beta VDJ and CDR3 profiling was performed. TCRdb used MiXCR to reprocess the reads, holding one entry per CDR3 protein. The sample holds approximately 200,000 distinct CDR3 sequences, 61% seen once. Sequences were obtained from sorted CD4+, CD8+, or CD8+CD57+ T cells (not recorded which) from PBMCs. The receptors originated from a human donor in good health.

In its sample, this clonotype was seen a few times. This chain uses TRBV20-1 with TRBJ2-7; D is possibly TRBD1 or TRBD2 (5 bases each). V was cut by 3 bases and J by 1 base, with 10 bases left in between. The CDR3 length is 13 residues. Germline V gene sequence: CDR1 DFQATT, CDR2 SNEGSKA (reference sequence). CDR3 residues: CSASGGGSYEQYF. In DNA, the CDR3 is TGCAGTGCTAGCGGTGGGGGATCCTACGAGCAGTACTTC.

This clonotype was picked up many times. The chain is built from TRBV7-8 and TRBJ1-6; no clear D gene. Per the germline V gene, CDR1 is SGHVS and CDR2 is FQNEAQ. Trimming pared 1 base from V and 7 bases from J, leaving 14 bases between. The CDR3 length is 16 residues. CDR3 coding DNA: TGTGCCAGCAGCTTAGGTACACCAGTGAGAAATTCACCCCTCCACTTT. Its protein product is CASSLGTPVRNSPLHF.

This chain links TRBV7-9 with TRBJ2-1; TRBD2 agrees at 8 bases. V dropped 5 bases and J dropped 6; count of bases not matched to a gene: 12. The CDR3 has 16 amino acids. Germline CDR1 SEHNR, CDR2 FQNEAQ (reference sequence). Written as DNA, the CDR3 is TGTGCCAGCAGCACCATAGCGGGGTCCCTCAGCAATGAGCAGTTCTTC. Translated, it gives CASSTIAGSLSNEQFF.

For this clonotype: Since a much larger clone is just one base distant, this may be a read error. J is TRBJ1-6 and V is TRBV19; 7 bases line up with TRBD1. With 3 bases clipped from V and 7 bases from J, the junction kept 12 bases outside the gene matches. This CDR3 region has 17 residues. Looked up from germline, CDR1 is LNHDA and CDR2 is SQIVND (reference sequence). CDR3 in DNA: TGTGCCAGTAGTATGTTGGGACAGTGGGCGAAAAATTCACCCCTCCACTTT. Encoded protein: CASSMLGQWAKNSPLHF.

This CDR3 is CASSVDVNTGELFF. The CDR3 nucleotides read TGTGCCAGCAGCGTGGACGTGAACACCGGGGAGCTGTTTTTT. The V call is TRBV7-8, the J call TRBJ2-2, with no clear D. Trimming removed 5 bases at V and 1 base at J, with 8 bases between. Germline CDR1 SGHVS, CDR2 FQNEAQ. The CDR3 spans 14 residues.

V usage is TRBV20-1 and J usage is TRBJ2-1; no definite D call. From germline, CDR1 is DFQATT and CDR2 SNEGSKA (reference sequence). The CDR3 totals 13 residues. Trimming left V 4 bases short and J 8 bases short, with 15 bases between. In nucleotides, the CDR3 is TGCAGTGCTAAAACCCTCAGGTGGGATGAGCAGTTCTTC. Translated: CSAKTLRWDEQFF.

Note on this clonotype: One end of the junction fails to match germline, which may point to a read error. J is TRBJ2-5 and V is TRBV5-8; 7 positions match TRBD2. From germline, CDR1 is SGHTS and CDR2 YDEGEE. This CDR3 has 8 amino acids. The CDR3: CASVGGGF. The CDR3 DNA reads TGTGCCAGCGTTGGCGGGGGCTTC.

A note on this clonotype: The junction departs from the called germline gene at one end, perhaps through a read error. The chain links TRBV7-9 to TRBJ2-7, with a tentative D call TRBD2 (6 bases). The CDR3 loop spans 13 amino acids. Germline V lookup: CDR1 SEHNR, CDR2 FQNEAQ (reference sequence). CDR3 DNA: TGTGCCAGCAGCTTAGGGGACTCCCACGAGCAGTACTTC. Its translation is CASSLGDSHEQYF.

This clonotype occurred many times. This sequence joins TRBV6-4 and TRBJ2-1; 11 nucleotides align to TRBD2. Per the germline V gene, CDR1 is MRHNA and CDR2 is SNTAGT. The CDR3 consists of 15 residues. V lost 0 bases to trimming and J lost 6 bases; unmatched junction nucleotides: 1. The DNA of the CDR3 is TGTGCCAGCAGTGACTCTAGCGGGGGGGCCAATGAGCAGTTCTTC. Translated: CASSDSSGGANEQFF.

This clonotype has just a few counts. The chain has TRBV4-3 and TRBJ2-2; D unclear. Trimming took 0 bases from V and 1 from J, leaving 12 bases between them. There are 17 residues in the CDR3. Germline CDR1 and CDR2: LGHNA and YSLEER. This CDR3 is CASSQDLPTENTGELFF. The DNA for the CDR3 is TGCGCCAGCAGCCAAGACCTTCCCACAGAGAACACCGGGGAGCTGTTTTTT.

The chain links TRBV7-9 to TRBJ2-1, with D perhaps given as TRBD1 or TRBD2 (6 bases each). The CDR3 runs to 13 residues. The V gene lost 8 bases and the J gene lost 8 bases, with 16 bases spanning the gap. Germline V CDR1 and CDR2: SEHNR, FQNEAQ (reference sequence). This chain's CDR3 is CASAGQGYDEQFF. The CDR3 DNA follows: TGTGCCAGCGCGGGGCAGGGGTACGATGAGCAGTTCTTC.

The chain links TRBV19 to TRBJ1-5; TRBD1 aligns across 7 bases. J was trimmed by 6 bases and V by 10 bases; bases with no gene match: 9. The CDR3 is 13 residues long. From germline, CDR1 is LNHDA and CDR2 SQIVND (reference sequence). For the CDR3, the DNA is TGTGCCACAAATGAACAGGGGTTTCAGCCCCAGCATTTT. This sequence encodes CATNEQGFQPQHF.

The chain employs TRBV20-1 and TRBJ2-7; TRBD2 aligns across 12 bases. J was trimmed by 2 bases and V by 6 bases; bases with no gene match: 5. This CDR3 is 14 amino acids long. The germline gives CDR1 DFQATT, CDR2 SNEGSKA (reference sequence). As DNA, the CDR3 is TGCAGTGCCTGCGGACTAGCGGGAACCTACGAGCAGTACTTC. It codes for CSACGLAGTYEQYF.

The chain links TRBV5-1 to TRBJ2-3; 12 bases map to TRBD2. Germline CDR1 and CDR2: SGHRS and YFSETQ. CDR3 size: 16 residues. Trimming at V came to 4 bases and at J to 2 bases, leaving 5 bases not matched to a gene. CDR3 loop: CASSTLAGGSTDTQYF. DNA of the CDR3: TGCGCCAGCAGCACCCTAGCGGGGGGGTCCACAGATACGCAGTATTTT. Together with reference TRBV5-1 and TRBJ2-3, the CDR3 gives the full variable domain: KAGVTQTPRYLIKTRGQQVTLSCSPISGHRSVSWYQQTPGQGLQFLFEYFSETQRNKGNFPGRFSGRQFSNSRSEMNVSTLELGDSALYLCASSTLAGGSTDTQYFGPGTRLTVL.

This clonotype was found many times. The gene calls are TRBV28 and TRBJ2-7; 9 nucleotides match TRBD1. Germline-derived CDR1 and CDR2 are MDHEN and SYDVKM. The trim removed 9 bases at V and 4 bases at J, leaving 10 bases unmatched. The CDR3 extends over 14 amino acids. The CDR3 protein is CAREPQGARYEQYF. The CDR3 bases are TGTGCCAGAGAACCACAGGGGGCGCGGTACGAGCAGTACTTC.

This clonotype was counted many times. The chain couples TRBV30 to TRBJ2-7, with TRBD1 matching 11 bases. The V gene end was trimmed by 3 bases and the J gene end by 7 bases; junction bases not matched to a gene: 8. The length of the CDR3 is 14 residues. Germline CDR1 is GTSNPN and CDR2 is SVGIG (reference sequence). The CDR3 reads CAWSLGQGVAEQYF. The CDR3 DNA reads as TGTGCCTGGAGCCTGGGACAGGGGGTGGCTGAGCAGTACTTC.

This clonotype was observed many times. V and J are TRBV4-3 and TRBJ2-1, with TRBD1 matching over 11 bases. Per germline, CDR1 LGHNA and CDR2 YSLEER. With 3 bases clipped from V and 0 bases from J, the junction kept 4 bases outside the gene matches. This CDR3 contains 17 residues. The CDR3 is CASSQGQGGGSYNEQFF. DNA of the CDR3: TGCGCCAGCAGCCAGGGACAGGGGGGTGGCTCCTACAATGAGCAGTTCTTC.

A single count supports this clonotype. V and J are TRBV5-1 and TRBJ2-7; D unresolved. The CDR3 length is 13 residues. Trimming took off 0 bases at V and 2 bases at J, with 6 bases between the two ends. The germline gives CDR1 SGHRS, CDR2 YFSETQ. This CDR3 is CASSLEAPYEQYF. The CDR3, as DNA: TGCGCCAGCAGCTTGGAGGCCCCCTACGAGCAGTACTTC.

The V gene is TRBV20-1, the J gene TRBJ2-3; 9 nucleotides line up with TRBD2. Germline-derived CDR1 and CDR2 are DFQATT and SNEGSKA (reference sequence). This CDR3 has 15 residues. J gave up 3 bases and V 6 bases, and 10 bases lay outside the gene matches. The chain's CDR3 is CSAPSAGGATDTQYF. The CDR3 DNA reads as TGCAGTGCGCCCTCGGCGGGAGGGGCTACAGATACGCAGTATTTT.

This clonotype has only one observation. J is TRBJ2-7 and V is TRBV9, with TRBD2 matching over 13 bases. With 6 bases clipped from V and 5 bases from J, the junction kept 5 bases outside the gene matches. The CDR3 runs to 14 residues. Per germline, CDR1 SGDLS and CDR2 YYNGEE. The CDR3 sequence is CASTPGLAGNEQYF. Written as DNA, the CDR3 is TGTGCCAGCACCCCGGGACTAGCGGGAAACGAGCAGTACTTC. Variable domain in full (rest from reference TRBV9 and TRBJ2-7): DSGVTQTPKHLITATGQRVTLRCSPRSGDLSVYWYQQSLDQGLQFLIQYYNGEERAKGNILERFSAQQFPDLHSELNLSSLELGDSALYFCASTPGLAGNEQYFGPGTRLTVT.

The chain employs TRBV5-4 and TRBJ1-6; 8 nucleotides line up with TRBD1. The CDR3 sequence is 14 residues long. The germline gives CDR1 SGHNT, CDR2 YYREEE (reference sequence). Trimming took 2 bases from V and 12 from J; bases not matched to a gene: 7. The CDR3 DNA reads as TGTGCCAGCAGCTTACAGGGGGAAGATGTACCCCTCCACTTT. Protein sequence: CASSLQGEDVPLHF.

CDR3 in DNA: TGCAGTGCTAGTAAGTTATACGAGCAGTACTTC. Amino acid sequence: CSASKLYEQYF. The V call is TRBV20-1, the J call TRBJ2-7; no clear D gene. This CDR3 spans 11 amino acids. V was cut by 3 bases and J by 4 bases, with 7 bases left in between. Germline V gene data show CDR1 as DFQATT and CDR2 as SNEGSKA (reference sequence).

This clonotype was seen many times. The chain carries TRBV10-3 and TRBJ1-1, with D perhaps TRBD1 (6 bases). The V gene's germline CDR1 is ENHRY and CDR2 SYGVKD. The CDR3 is 14 residues long. Between the trimmed V and J ends, which lost 10 bases and 0 bases, there was a span of 15 bases. The CDR3 loop reads CATEGGLMNTEAFF. DNA of the CDR3: TGTGCCACAGAAGGGGGTCTCATGAACACTGAAGCTTTCTTT.

The chain combines TRBV29-1 with TRBJ2-7, with 9 bases lining up with TRBD1. V lost 6 bases and J lost 1; bases outside the gene matches: 4. Per germline, CDR1 SQVTM and CDR2 ANQGSEA. The CDR3 extends over 13 amino acids. The CDR3 DNA reads as TGCAGCGTACGGGACAGGGCATCCTACGAGCAGTACTTC. This encodes CSVRDRASYEQYF.

The chain carries TRBV19 and TRBJ2-7; D unclear. In germline, CDR1 is LNHDA, CDR2 SQIVND (reference sequence). CDR3 length: 14 residues. Deletions cut 2 bases from V and 6 bases from J, with 14 bases between. In nucleotides, the CDR3 is TGTGCCAGTAGTATATACGGCCAGGCTAGCGAGCAGTACTTC. Amino acid sequence: CASSIYGQASEQYF.

This sequence joins TRBV27 and TRBJ2-7; tentative D call: TRBD1 (6 bases). The germline V and J ends were trimmed by 2 bases and 6 bases, with 17 bases remaining between them. The CDR3 totals 15 residues. Germline V lookup: CDR1 MNHEY, CDR2 SMNVEV (reference sequence). Written as DNA, the CDR3 is TGTGCCAGCAGTTTAGCAGGGGAGAGGGCCGGCGAGCAGTACTTC. Amino acid sequence: CASSLAGERAGEQYF.

This rearrangement joins TRBV20-1 to TRBJ1-5, with 9 bases matching TRBD1. CDR1 and CDR2 from the germline V gene are DFQATT and SNEGSKA (reference sequence). CDR3 length: 14 residues. Germline trimming cut 7 bases from V and 5 bases from J; bases unmatched to any gene: 9. The DNA of the CDR3 is TGCAGTGTCAACAGGGGGCAGGGGGATCAGCCCCAGCATTTT. Its translation is CSVNRGQGDQPQHF.

This clonotype was recorded once. With a much larger clone just one base away, this may be a read error. V gene TRBV10-3 combines with J gene TRBJ2-2; 7 bases are a match to TRBD1. CDR1 is ENHRY and CDR2 is SYGVKD in the germline V gene. The CDR3 loop spans 16 amino acids. The V and J ends lost 5 bases and 5 bases, in that order; junction bases with no gene match: 11. CDR3 DNA: TGTGCCATCAGTTACCCCAGGACAGGTCAAACCGGGGAGCTGTTTTTT. It specifies CAISYPRTGQTGELFF.

The rearrangement uses TRBV5-1 and TRBJ1-6; 7 nucleotides match TRBD1. This CDR3 has 15 amino acids. Trimming took 5 bases from V and 7 from J; bases not matched to a gene: 9. Looked up from germline, CDR1 is SGHRS and CDR2 is YFSETQ. In DNA form, the CDR3 reads TGCGCCAGCAGTCAAGAGGGGGCGAACAATTCACCCCTCCACTTT. Amino acids: CASSQEGANNSPLHF.

This clonotype was observed many times. The gene calls are TRBV12-3 or TRBV12-4 and TRBJ2-7, with a possible D match to TRBD1 (6 bases). The CDR3 is made up of 14 amino acids. V dropped 6 bases and J dropped 2 bases, with 14 bases sitting between them. CDR3 DNA sequence: TGTGCCAGCAGGATGACAGGAGATCCCTACGAGCAGTACTTC. Residues: CASRMTGDPYEQYF.

The V and J genes are TRBV9 and TRBJ1-1; the D is unclear. The CDR3 sequence is 13 residues long. V shed 1 base and J shed 1 base, with 5 bases lying between them. Per the germline V gene, CDR1 is SGDLS and CDR2 is YYNGEE. Here the CDR3 DNA reads TGTGCCAGCAGCGTAAACCCGAACACTGAAGCTTTCTTT. This gives the protein CASSVNPNTEAFF. Drawing the rest from reference TRBV9 and TRBJ1-1, the complete variable domain is DSGVTQTPKHLITATGQRVTLRCSPRSGDLSVYWYQQSLDQGLQFLIQYYNGEERAKGNILERFSAQQFPDLHSELNLSSLELGDSALYFCASSVNPNTEAFFGQGTRLTVV.